A single sample gave rise to the 14 T cell receptor beta chains below, sequenced in a study of CD4 and CD8 cells across lung adenocarcinoma regions. TCRdb passed the PCR reads through MiXCR, listing each CDR3 protein once. The sample holds about 23,000 distinct CDR3 sequences, 45% to 60% seen once. What was sequenced was CD4+ T cells from the center of a lung tumor. These receptors were obtained from a male donor with lung adenocarcinoma. The CD4 and CD8 labels of this study may be unreliable.

The genes are TRBV6-1 and TRBJ2-1; the match to TRBD1 covers 9 bases. The CDR3 runs 16 residues. V was clipped by 6 bases and J by 8 bases; unmatched bases: 14. In germline, CDR1 is MNHNS, CDR2 SASEGT. CDR3: CASSSRRQGGGDEQFF. The CDR3 DNA reads as TGTGCCAGCAGCTCCAGAAGACAGGGGGGAGGGGATGAGCAGTTCTTC.

Turning to this clonotype: A much larger clone sits a single nucleotide away, making a read error possible. The chain is built from TRBV11-2 and TRBJ2-4; TRBD2 matches 8 bases. Unmatched junction bases numbered 14, after V lost 0 bases and J lost 13 bases. Germline V gene lookup returns CDR1 SGHAT and CDR2 FQNNGV. This CDR3 spans 16 amino acids. The CDR3 region is CASSLDLAGGYNEQYF. The CDR3 DNA sequence: TGTGCCAGCAGCTTAGATCTTGCGGGAGGATACAATGAGCAGTACTTC.

The chain is built from TRBV11-3 and TRBJ1-4; a possible D gene is TRBD1 (6 bases). CDR3 length: 19 residues. V was pared by 5 bases and J by 0 bases, with 22 bases between. Germline CDR1 reads SGHNT; CDR2 reads YENEEA. CDR3 sequence: CASSQRTARTWATNEKLFF. The CDR3 coding sequence is TGTGCCAGCAGCCAGAGGACAGCCCGAACGTGGGCAACTAATGAAAAACTGTTTTTT.

This chain connects TRBV12-3 or TRBV12-4 to TRBJ2-1; tentatively, D is TRBD1 or TRBD2 (5 bases each). Trimming stripped 2 bases from V and 13 bases from J, with 9 bases between. The CDR3 has 11 residues. The CDR3 protein is CASSLWGSQFF. In DNA, the CDR3 is TGTGCCAGCAGTTTATGGGGGAGTCAGTTCTTC.

This clonotype was recorded many times. In DNA form, the CDR3 reads TGTGCCACCAGTGATACCGGGACAGGGGGTTCAAATGAGCAGTTCTTC. It yields the protein CATSDTGTGGSNEQFF. The chain employs TRBV24-1 and TRBJ2-1; TRBD1 matches 11 bases. The V segment lost 3 bases and the J segment 7 bases; nucleotides outside the gene matches: 7. Germline V gene data show CDR1 as KGHDR and CDR2 as SFDVKD. The CDR3 has 16 residues.

The chain recombines TRBV6-1 with TRBJ2-3; D is tentatively TRBD1 or TRBD2 (6 bases each). CDR1 and CDR2 from the germline V gene are MNHNS and SASEGT. Deletions cut 5 bases from V and 12 bases from J, with 30 bases between. The CDR3 totals 17 residues. The CDR3 DNA sequence: TGTGCCAGCAGTAGGGACCCCGGGGGCGGATACACAGAGACCCAGTATTTT. Translation: CASSRDPGGGYTETQYF.

CDR3 sequence: CASSFHGRADTEAFF. CDR3 coding DNA: TGTGCCAGCAGCTTCCACGGACGGGCAGACACTGAAGCTTTCTTT. The chain joins TRBV7-2 to TRBJ1-1; no reliable D call. Germline V gene data show CDR1 as SGHTA and CDR2 as FQGNSA. CDR3 size: 15 residues. Trimming removed 3 bases from V and 3 bases from J, with 14 bases in between.

In this sample, this clonotype turned up many times. The V gene is TRBV12-3 or TRBV12-4, the J gene TRBJ1-1; D remains ambiguous. This CDR3 region has 13 residues. V was clipped by 3 bases and J by 3 bases, with 8 bases between them. CDR3 sequence reads: CASSLGAYTEAFF. The CDR3 bases are TGTGCCAGCAGTTTGGGAGCATACACTGAAGCTTTCTTT.

This clonotype qualifies as medium-sized. This chain uses TRBV6-1 with TRBJ1-2, with D possibly being TRBD1 (5 bases). Germline values: CDR1 MNHNS, CDR2 SASEGT. With 2 bases removed from V and 4 bases from J, the gap between germline ends came to 11 bases. There are 14 residues in the CDR3. The CDR3 DNA is TGTGCCAGCAGTGAAAGGAGGGACTCCTATGGCTACACCTTC. Amino acid sequence: CASSERRDSYGYTF.

In its sample, this clonotype was seen a few times. The CDR3 nucleotides are TGTGCCAGCAGTAGAGCCCTAGCGGGAGGCTACGAGCAGTACTTC. It yields the protein CASSRALAGGYEQYF. The chain couples TRBV12-3 or TRBV12-4 to TRBJ2-5; 11 nucleotides align to TRBD2. The end of the DNA fits TRBJ2-7 better, so the J call may be wrong. CDR3 length equals 15 residues.

The chain carries TRBV6-1 and TRBJ2-2; weak D call: TRBD1 (6 bases). The CDR3 contains 16 residues. Germline V gene data show CDR1 as MNHNS and CDR2 as SASEGT. V lost 8 bases to trimming and J lost 16 bases, with 32 bases between them. Here the CDR3 reads CASRDNKAVNTDAQFF. The CDR3 coding sequence is TGTGCCAGCCGGGACAATAAGGCTGTGAACACAGATGCGCAGTTTTTT.

At least ten counts were recorded for this clonotype. The chain carries TRBV14 and TRBJ2-5, with no clear D. The CDR3 spans 15 residues. Germline V gives CDR1 SGHDN, CDR2 FVKESK. V lost 4 bases and J 3 bases, leaving 15 bases between the germline ends. CDR3 DNA sequence: TGTGCCAGCAGCCCGACCTCCCGGCGGAAAGAGACCCAGTACTTC. The encoded protein is CASSPTSRRKETQYF.

The rearrangement uses TRBV12-3 or TRBV12-4 and TRBJ1-1; no clear D. V was trimmed by 3 bases and J by 7 bases, leaving 9 bases between them. This CDR3 has 12 residues. CDR3 in amino acids: CASSLAGFEAFF. CDR3 in DNA: TGTGCCAGCAGTTTGGCGGGGTTTGAAGCTTTCTTT.

This clonotype ranks as medium-sized (0.01 to 0.1%). The V gene is TRBV6-1, the J gene TRBJ2-2; D could derive from TRBD1 or TRBD2 (5 bases each). CDR3 length: 13 residues. Trimming removed 5 bases at V and 10 bases at J, with 14 bases between. Germline V CDR1 and CDR2: MNHNS, SASEGT. Here the CDR3 reads CASSPIEGLELFF. CDR3 sequence (DNA): TGTGCCAGCAGTCCCATTGAGGGGCTGGAGCTGTTTTTT.